These 15 T cell receptor beta chains came from one sample sequenced in a study of T cell repertoires in cytomegalovirus infection. TCRdb used MiXCR to reprocess the reads, holding one entry per CDR3 protein. The table records around 740,000 distinct CDR3 sequences, 35% of them present only once. Sequences were obtained from PBMCs. The receptors originated from a human donor in good health (CMV status not recorded). Some clones in this sample may be carry-over from other donors' samples.

This clonotype was seen only once. A junction end diverges from the germline sequence, so it may reflect a read error. The V call is TRBV7-9, the J call TRBJ1-6; 10 nucleotides line up with TRBD1. The V gene's germline CDR1 is SEHNR and CDR2 FQNEAQ (reference sequence). The CDR3 spans 16 residues. CDR3 DNA: TGTGACAGCAGCCCCAAGGCGGGACAGGGGCATTCACCCCTCCACTTT. Its protein product is CDSSPKAGQGHSPLHF.

J is TRBJ2-5 and V is TRBV6-1; tentatively, D is TRBD1 (8 bases). Germline V gene sequence: CDR1 MNHNS, CDR2 SASEGT. Trimming shortened V by 8 bases and J by 4 bases, and 23 bases separated the two germline ends. The CDR3 runs 16 residues. Here the CDR3 DNA reads TGTGCCAGCTTTTGGGGAGACAGGGGAGGGCTAGAGACCCAGTACTTC. This translates into CASFWGDRGGLETQYF.

The V gene is TRBV12-3 or TRBV12-4, the J gene TRBJ2-1; TRBD2 agrees at 8 bases. CDR3 length: 14 residues. V was clipped by 5 bases and J by 6 bases; unmatched bases: 6. The CDR3 nucleotides read TGTGCCAGCAGTCCCGGGACTAGAGGCAATGAGCAGTTCTTC. Amino acid sequence: CASSPGTRGNEQFF.

The rearrangement uses TRBV30 and TRBJ1-2, with unresolved D. CDR3 length: 12 residues. CDR1 and CDR2 (germline): GTSNPN, SVGIG (reference sequence). Trimming removed 3 bases from V and 3 bases from J, with 8 bases in between. The CDR3 loop is CAWSGQYYGYTF. The CDR3 nucleotides read TGTGCCTGGAGCGGGCAGTACTATGGCTACACCTTC.

This clonotype turned up a few times. The chain links TRBV12-3 or TRBV12-4 to TRBJ1-2, with a possible D match to TRBD1 (5 bases). The CDR3 length is 15 residues. Trimming left V 2 bases short and J 3 bases short, with 13 bases between. Written as DNA, the CDR3 is TGTGCCAGCAGTTTAAATCTACAGGAATACTATGGCTACACCTTC. Translating it yields CASSLNLQEYYGYTF.

This clonotype was seen a handful of times. The rearrangement uses TRBV20-1 and TRBJ1-4, with unresolved D. CDR3 length: 14 amino acids. Germline CDR1 reads DFQATT; CDR2 reads SNEGSKA (reference sequence). V lost 2 bases to trimming and J lost 5 bases, with 12 bases between them. CDR3 coding DNA: TGCAGTGCTAGACTACACGTGGGGAATGAAAAACTGTTTTTT. Residues: CSARLHVGNEKLFF.

This clonotype was observed at least ten times. V is TRBV10-3 and J is TRBJ2-7; 8 positions agree with TRBD1. V was clipped by 6 bases and J by 0 bases; unmatched bases: 1. There are 13 residues in the CDR3. The germline gives CDR1 ENHRY, CDR2 SYGVKD. The CDR3 protein is CAIRTGVSYEQYF. The CDR3 DNA reads TGTGCCATCAGGACAGGGGTCTCCTACGAGCAGTACTTC.

This chain joins TRBV29-1 and TRBJ2-2; 8 bases line up with TRBD1. V shed 0 bases, J shed 4 bases, and the junction held 16 bases outside the gene matches. Germline lookup yields CDR1 SQVTM and CDR2 ANQGSEA. This CDR3 comprises 19 residues. The CDR3 DNA reads as TGCAGCGTTGAAGATCATGGACAGGGCTCCCTCCGGGGCACCGGGGAGCTGTTTTTT. This sequence encodes CSVEDHGQGSLRGTGELFF.

Many counts were recorded for this clonotype. V is TRBV7-8 and J is TRBJ2-1, with TRBD2 matching 13 bases. Germline-derived CDR1 and CDR2 are SGHVS and FQNEAQ. CDR3 size: 21 residues. J was trimmed by 0 bases and V by 4 bases; bases with no gene match: 15. CDR3 in amino acids: CASSYTRLAGGRVSSYNEQFF. The CDR3 nucleotides are TGTGCCAGCAGCTACACACGACTAGCGGGGGGCCGGGTGAGCTCCTACAATGAGCAGTTCTTC.

V and J are TRBV10-2 and TRBJ1-1; TRBD1 matches at 11 bases. The CDR3 totals 17 residues. Germline CDR1 WSHSY, CDR2 SAAADI. Trimming took 0 bases from V and 5 from J; bases not matched to a gene: 8. DNA of the CDR3: TGCGCCAGCAGTGAGTCCGGGACAGGGGGGGTTCGGACTGAAGCTTTCTTT. Residues: CASSESGTGGVRTEAFF.

About this clonotype itself: The junction differs from germline at one of its ends, possibly a read error. J is TRBJ2-3 and V is TRBV7-6; a possible D gene is TRBD2 (6 bases). The germline V gene encodes CDR1 SGHVS and CDR2 FNYEAQ. The CDR3 is 16 amino acids. CDR3 loop: CSSSLYIGGSTDTQYF. The CDR3 nucleotides are TGTTCCAGCAGCTTATACATCGGGGGTAGCACAGATACGCAGTATTTT.

The J gene is TRBJ2-1, the V gene TRBV28; D assignment may be TRBD1 or TRBD2 (5 bases each). Trimming took off 5 bases at V and 6 bases at J, with 20 bases between the two ends. CDR1 and CDR2 (germline): MDHEN, SYDVKM. This CDR3 region has 16 residues. The DNA for the CDR3 is TGTGCCAGCAGTCCCCAGGGCAGAGGGTCATTCAATGAGCAGTTCTTC. This gives the protein CASSPQGRGSFNEQFF.

The chain has TRBV20-1 and TRBJ2-1; 7 nucleotides line up with TRBD2. This CDR3 spans 16 amino acids. Germline V gene sequence: CDR1 DFQATT, CDR2 SNEGSKA (reference sequence). J lost 9 bases, V lost 0 bases, and 14 bases had no gene match. CDR3 in amino acids: CSARDRAGRAWGEQFF. Written as DNA, the CDR3 is TGCAGTGCTAGAGATCGAGCGGGACGGGCTTGGGGTGAGCAGTTCTTC.

This chain joins TRBV7-9 and TRBJ1-6; 7 nucleotides match TRBD1. Germline V CDR1 and CDR2: SEHNR, FQNEAQ (reference sequence). Trimming cost V 4 bases and J 6 bases; bases outside gene matches: 9. This CDR3 contains 16 residues. The CDR3 loop is CASSSRQGLGNSPLHF. The CDR3 DNA is TGTGCCAGCAGCTCGCGACAGGGACTCGGTAATTCACCCCTCCACTTT.

This chain links TRBV5-6 with TRBJ1-5; 11 bases fit TRBD1. Germline CDR1 SGHDT, CDR2 YYEEEE. The CDR3 consists of 20 residues. Trimming removed 0 bases from V and 2 bases from J; junction bases left unmatched: 13. CDR3 loop: CASSLGPLRDRGIGNQPQHF. The CDR3, as DNA: TGTGCCAGCAGCTTGGGGCCCCTCCGGGACAGGGGGATAGGCAATCAGCCCCAGCATTTT.